This T cell receptor beta chain was found in a study of beta chain features in type 1 diabetes listed by TCRdb under 2018. With respect to the entire study: Mean age, gender distribution, total cell number and subset yield did not differ between patients and healthy donors. Across all samples, some 110,000,000 sorted cells were examined, and cell number per subset correlated strongly with RNA yield. Regulatory and stem cell-like memory subsets were obtained from only 8 patients and about 8 healthy donors, while naive and central memory subsets were obtained from all 30 or so donors. The study compared TCRB repertoires of sorted circulating CD4+ T cell subsets between recently diagnosed type 1 diabetes patients and matched healthy donors.

Summary of the overall study and its limitations: Because cDNA was sequenced instead of genomic DNA, activated cells with high expression could be over-represented, although the groups did not differ in activation or CD3 levels. At VDJ recombination sites, patients with type 1 diabetes made fewer insertions and deleted more nucleotides, a pattern implying thymic rearrangement abnormalities. A moderate but significant shortening of TCRB CDR3 length was observed in type 1 diabetes patients in all four CD4+ subsets. HLA sub-analyses involved small numbers of individuals, so any influence of HLA type on TCRB rearrangement remained unresolved. Naive, central memory and regulatory TCRB repertoires appeared more similar among patients than among healthy donors. PCR might favor shorter templates, but patient and control samples were amplified and corrected together, so any skew would affect both groups equally.

All of the isolated RNA was reverse transcribed with the High Capacity cDNA Reverse Transcription Kit, so expressed TCRB transcripts were sequenced. Deep immunoSEQ sequencing was performed on naive, central memory and regulatory T cell samples, with an average of about 4 million total reads per sample. Sorted cells were lysed in RLT buffer and RNA was extracted with DNase-treated RNeasy Micro or Mini kits, depending on cell number. To prevent cross-contamination, every cell subset was processed on its own, while patient and healthy donor samples were processed together. Using the immunoSEQ multiplex PCR, TCRB sequences were amplified from cDNA into 87-bp fragments spanning the CDR3 region. The amplicons were sequenced using the Illumina HiSeq platform. In the authors' own workflow: PCR bias was corrected computationally using synthetic template baselines, and reads within Hamming distance 2 were collapsed, with unmergeable singletons discarded. Reads were aligned against IMGT so that V, D and J genes, CDR3 length and insertions or deletions at six rearrangement sites could be assigned. Clonotype counts were normalized to sorted cell number within each subset before computing true diversity and Gini coefficients with the tcR R package. The overlap coefficient, calculated on TCRB nucleotide sequences, was used to quantify repertoire sharing. In its TCRdb copy, this immuneACCESS table keeps in-frame sequences only and misses some clones. Where compared with another copy, unresolved V genes explain less than half of these, and the others have no known cause. That table is the source of V, J and clone size, and D and trimming were worked out from the DNA. Across this sample there are more than 150,000 clones, with more than 10% seen only once. The ten largest clones capture 0.5% to 0.75% of the sample.

From each donor, a single peripheral blood sample of 100 to 150 mL on average was drawn into heparinised tubes. A BD FACSAria II was used to sort naive, central memory, regulatory and stem cell-like memory CD4+ T cells with a panel that included CD45RO, CCR7, CD25, CD127, CD95 and CD27. Every sorted population had a purity above 95%. PBMCs were isolated immediately by Lymphoprep density gradient centrifugation and stained directly without culture. To minimize batch effects, samples were stained and sorted in pairs, one healthy donor with one patient per experiment. CDR1 and CDR2 are drawn from the germline V gene: SGHTA, FQGNSA. Measured from the cysteine to the phenylalanine, the CDR3 is 16 residues long. Just CDR3 DNA is preserved here, 48 bases in frame from base 1. Ends trimmed: V by 5 bases, J by 2 bases; bases unmatched to a gene: 7. This clone has more than one count but fewer than ten. What antigen it recognizes has not been identified. Per-nucleotide qualities are absent, and no much larger clonotype sits a single base away.

Sequencing was carried out using central memory CD4+ T cells from blood. The receptor's source is a woman aged 18-30 years in good health. The chain is made from TRBV7-2 and TRBJ2-3; TRBD2 aligns with 10 central bases. The CDR3 here reads CASSQSGRAPTDTQYF. The DNA is as follows: TGTGCCAGCAGCCAAAGCGGGAGGGCCCCCACAGATACGCAGTATTTT.